These 23 T cell receptor beta chains came from one sample sequenced in a study of cytomegalovirus exposure and HLA in healthy donors. Sequencing was performed with immunoSEQ multiplex PCR; in TCRdb, only in-frame clones are kept and a portion is missing. The table records under 150,000 clones, roughly 86% of them present only once. The source material was PBMCs. These receptor sequences come from a man aged 18 to 29 in good health and CMV-seropositive.

CDR3 amino acids: CASSMNSGFVETQYF. The CDR3 bases are TGTGCCAGTAGTATGAATTCAGGATTTGTAGAGACCCAGTACTTC. The chain couples TRBV19 to TRBJ2-5; unclear D gene. This CDR3 has 15 residues. Trimming took 3 bases from V and 4 from J, leaving 15 bases between them. The V gene's germline CDR1 is LNHDA and CDR2 SQIVND (reference sequence).

The chain uses TRBV7-6 and TRBJ2-3; 9 bases align to TRBD2. This CDR3 has 15 residues. The germline V gene encodes CDR1 SGHVS and CDR2 FNYEAQ. With V trimmed by 4 bases and J by 6 bases, 8 bases remained unmatched. CDR3 DNA: TGTGCCAGCAGCTCCTTAGCGGGAGTGGTCGATACGCAGTATTTT. Protein: CASSSLAGVVDTQYF.

The CDR3 here is CASSLQGFDEQYF. As DNA, the CDR3 is TGTGCCAGCTCACTACAGGGGTTTGACGAGCAGTACTTC. This chain links TRBV18 with TRBJ2-7; TRBD1 aligns across 7 bases. Germline V gene sequence: CDR1 KGHSH, CDR2 LQKENI. The CDR3 spans 13 residues. J lost 5 bases, V lost 4 bases, and 5 bases had no gene match.

This clone was detected only once. The chain uses TRBV7-2 and TRBJ2-7, with D possibly matching TRBD2 (6 bases). Germline V gene sequence: CDR1 SGHTA, CDR2 FQGNSA. Trimming took 1 base from V and 3 from J, leaving 10 bases between them. This CDR3 comprises 14 residues. Here the CDR3 DNA reads TGTGCCAGCAGCTTAGGGGGACTGATCTACGAGCAGTACTTC. This sequence encodes CASSLGGLIYEQYF.

The chain joins TRBV18 to TRBJ1-1; 8 positions match TRBD1. The germline V gene has CDR1 KGHSH and CDR2 LQKENI. This CDR3 spans 15 amino acids. Trimming took 3 bases from V and 5 from J; bases not matched to a gene: 8. The CDR3 sequence is CASSPQGAADTEAFF. In DNA form, the CDR3 reads TGTGCCAGCTCACCCCAGGGGGCGGCAGATACTGAAGCTTTCTTT.

This sequence joins TRBV7-9 and TRBJ2-7; D remains unclear. V gave up 5 bases and J gave up 6 bases, with 11 bases separating them. CDR1 and CDR2 from the germline V gene are SEHNR and FQNEAQ (reference sequence). CDR3 size: 12 residues. The CDR3 sequence is CASSPYSGEQYF. The CDR3 DNA reads TGTGCCAGCAGCCCCTATAGTGGCGAGCAGTACTTC.

The rearrangement uses TRBV5-1 and TRBJ2-2; unclear D gene. V dropped 0 bases and J dropped 0 bases, with 12 bases sitting between them. The CDR3 sequence is 17 residues long. Germline values: CDR1 SGHRS, CDR2 YFSETQ. Written as DNA, the CDR3 is TGCGCCAGCAGCTTGGCTCCCCAGGTAACGAACACCGGGGAGCTGTTTTTT. This codes for CASSLAPQVTNTGELFF.

The chain combines TRBV28 with TRBJ2-5, with a possible D match to TRBD2 (7 bases). This CDR3 is 16 amino acids long. The germline V gene encodes CDR1 MDHEN and CDR2 SYDVKM. The V end was cut by 3 bases, the J end by 8 bases, with 22 bases between. In DNA form, the CDR3 reads TGTGCCAGCAGTTTGTCGGACAGACCGGGGGGTAAAACCCAGTACTTC. Amino acids: CASSLSDRPGGKTQYF.

The rearrangement links TRBV2 to TRBJ1-4; no clear D. Trimming removed 4 bases from V and 7 bases from J, with 7 bases in between. The CDR3 length is 12 residues. The germline V gene encodes CDR1 SNHLY and CDR2 FYNNEI. CDR3 amino acids: CASSVEGEKLFF. The CDR3 DNA follows: TGTGCCAGCAGTGTAGAGGGTGAAAAACTGTTTTTT.

The CDR3 sequence is CASQTGFLADTQYF. The CDR3 region has the DNA TGTGCCAGCCAAACAGGGTTTTTGGCAGATACGCAGTATTTT. The genes are TRBV19 and TRBJ2-3, with D possibly being TRBD1 (6 bases). With 9 bases removed from V and 4 bases from J, the gap between germline ends came to 17 bases. The CDR3 is 14 residues long. Germline lookup yields CDR1 LNHDA and CDR2 SQIVND (reference sequence).

The J gene is TRBJ1-2, the V gene TRBV4-1, with a weak D call TRBD1 (5 bases). CDR3 length equals 11 residues. V gave up 8 bases and J gave up 3 bases, with 7 bases separating them. The germline CDR1 and CDR2 sequences are MGHRA and YSYEKL. This chain's CDR3 is CASQGYYGYTF. CDR3 sequence (DNA): TGCGCCAGCCAGGGTTACTATGGCTACACCTTC.

This clone was observed a single time. The V gene is TRBV29-1, the J gene TRBJ2-7; D uncertain. CDR1 SQVTM and CDR2 ANQGSEA come from the germline V gene. V was clipped by 8 bases and J by 4 bases, with 15 bases between them. The CDR3 is 12 residues long. In DNA form, the CDR3 reads TGCAGCTCAGGTAACACTCCTTACGAGCAGTACTTC. This encodes CSSGNTPYEQYF.

The J gene is TRBJ1-2, the V gene TRBV18; 11 bases fit TRBD1. Unmatched junction bases numbered 11, after V lost 4 bases and J lost 7 bases. Germline CDR1 is KGHSH and CDR2 is LQKENI. CDR3 length equals 16 residues. CDR3 region: CASSLKGGQGAGGYTF. The CDR3 region has the DNA TGTGCCAGCTCACTAAAGGGCGGACAGGGGGCCGGTGGCTACACCTTC. The variable domain in full, completed from reference TRBV18 and TRBJ1-2, reads NAGVMQNPRHLVRRRGQEARLRCSPMKGHSHVYWYRQLPEEGLKFMVYLQKENIIDESGMPKERFSAEFPKEGPSILRIQQVVRGDSAAYFCASSLKGGQGAGGYTFGSGTRLTVV.

The V gene is TRBV6-1, the J gene TRBJ2-7, with D possibly matching TRBD2 (5 bases). V dropped 6 bases and J dropped 2 bases, with 17 bases sitting between them. CDR1 and CDR2 (germline): MNHNS, SASEGT. The CDR3 is 15 amino acids. The CDR3 region is CASSPAPDSTYEQYF. In DNA, the CDR3 is TGTGCCAGCAGCCCGGCCCCGGACTCAACCTACGAGCAGTACTTC.

The V call is TRBV2, the J call TRBJ2-1; possible D gene TRBD2, 6 bases. Trimming removed 4 bases from V and 10 bases from J, with 8 bases in between. Germline CDR1 SNHLY, CDR2 FYNNEI. The CDR3 consists of 11 residues. In DNA, the CDR3 is TGTGCCAGCAGTGGACTAGGGGAGCAGTTCTTC. Its protein is CASSGLGEQFF.

The chain joins TRBV6-4 to TRBJ2-7; 15 bases match TRBD2. V trimming: 10 bases; J trimming: 4 bases; junction bases outside the gene matches: 8. Germline values: CDR1 MRHNA, CDR2 SNTAGT. This CDR3 is 15 amino acids long. The CDR3 coding sequence is TGTGCCAATACCGACGGGACTAGCGGGAGGTACGAGCAGTACTTC. Translated, it gives CANTDGTSGRYEQYF.

The chain employs TRBV7-8 and TRBJ1-6, with D possibly matching TRBD1 (5 bases). Germline V gives CDR1 SGHVS, CDR2 FQNEAQ. V dropped 3 bases and J dropped 9 bases, with 9 bases sitting between them. The CDR3 spans 13 residues. The CDR3 protein is CASSFSGRSPLHF. The CDR3 nucleotides read TGTGCCAGCAGCTTCTCAGGGCGTTCACCCCTCCACTTT.

This clone appeared a single time. CDR3 in amino acids: CASSHKSILDGAGNRETQYF. Here the CDR3 DNA reads TGTGCCAGCAGCCATAAAAGTATTCTCGACGGTGCAGGGAACCGGGAGACCCAGTACTTC. The chain combines TRBV14 with TRBJ2-5; perhaps TRBD1 as D (5 bases). CDR3 length: 20 residues. The V gene lost 3 bases and the J gene lost 5 bases, with 31 bases spanning the gap. Per germline, CDR1 SGHDN and CDR2 FVKESK.

This chain links TRBV6-5 with TRBJ2-5, with 7 bases identical to TRBD1. The CDR3 sequence is 14 residues long. Looked up from germline, CDR1 is MNHEY and CDR2 is SVGAGI. V lost 2 bases and J lost 6; bases outside the gene matches: 6. The CDR3 reads CASSYDRAVKTQYF. The CDR3 bases are TGTGCCAGCAGTTACGACAGGGCTGTGAAGACCCAGTACTTC.

This clone was recorded a few times. This chain uses TRBV28 with TRBJ2-7, with unresolved D. V lost 2 bases and J 3 bases, leaving 2 bases between the germline ends. This CDR3 is 11 amino acids long. Germline CDR1 MDHEN, CDR2 SYDVKM. The CDR3 protein is CASSLLYEQYF. CDR3 nucleotide sequence: TGTGCCAGCAGTTTACTCTACGAGCAGTACTTC.

The chain is built from TRBV2 and TRBJ1-6; TRBD1 is a possible D gene (5 bases). V was clipped by 3 bases and J by 3 bases, with 6 bases between them. Looked up from germline, CDR1 is SNHLY and CDR2 is FYNNEI. The CDR3 consists of 14 residues. CDR3 nucleotides: TGTGCCAGCAGTGAGACAGACTATAATTCACCCCTCCACTTT. It codes for CASSETDYNSPLHF. The entire variable domain, with the rest obtained from reference TRBV2 and TRBJ1-6, is as follows: EPEVTQTPSHQVTQMGQEVILRCVPISNHLYFYWYRQILGQKVEFLVSFYNNEISEKSEIFDDQFSVERPDGSNFTLKIRSTKLEDSAMYFCASSETDYNSPLHFGNGTRLTVT.

In this sample, this clone turned up once. The chain is built from TRBV27 and TRBJ2-2; perhaps TRBD1 as D (6 bases). Germline lookup yields CDR1 MNHEY and CDR2 SMNVEV (reference sequence). The length of the CDR3 is 15 residues. Trimming stripped 5 bases from V and 2 bases from J, with 12 bases between. CDR3 sequence (DNA): TGTGCCAGCAGTCAGACGACAGGAAACACCGGGGAGCTGTTTTTT. It codes for CASSQTTGNTGELFF.

This clone is a singleton in its sample. The chain combines TRBV30 with TRBJ2-1, with D perhaps TRBD2 (6 bases). The germline V and J ends were trimmed by 1 base and 6 bases, with 13 bases remaining between them. Per germline, CDR1 GTSNPN and CDR2 SVGIG (reference sequence). The CDR3 loop spans 14 amino acids. DNA for the CDR3: TGTGCCTGGAGTGGGGCGGGATTGGGCAATGAGCAGTTCTTC. It encodes CAWSGAGLGNEQFF.